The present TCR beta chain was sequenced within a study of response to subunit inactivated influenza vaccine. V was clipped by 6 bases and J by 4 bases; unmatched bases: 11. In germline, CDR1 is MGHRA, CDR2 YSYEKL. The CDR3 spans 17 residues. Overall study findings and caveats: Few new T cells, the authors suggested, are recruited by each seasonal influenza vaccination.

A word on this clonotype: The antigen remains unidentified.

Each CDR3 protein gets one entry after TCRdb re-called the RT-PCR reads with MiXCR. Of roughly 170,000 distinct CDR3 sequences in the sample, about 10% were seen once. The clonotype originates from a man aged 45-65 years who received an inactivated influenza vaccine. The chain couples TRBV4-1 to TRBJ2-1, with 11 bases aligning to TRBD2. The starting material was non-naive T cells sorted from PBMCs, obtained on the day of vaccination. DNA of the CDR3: TGCGCCAGCAGTCGTACTACCGGGACTAGCGGTTACAATGAGCAGTTCTTC. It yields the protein CASSRTTGTSGYNEQFF.